This T cell receptor beta chain was profiled in a study of blood T cell repertoires in COVID-19. TCRdb's copy holds only in-frame clones and misses some; the assay was immunoSEQ multiplex PCR. In the table there are roughly 200,000 clones, under 80% of which are singletons. Germline V gene lookup returns CDR1 MGHDK and CDR2 SYGVNS. The length of the CDR3 is 11 residues. The origin of this receptor is a man in his forties or fifties who had recovered from COVID-19. The sample consisted of peripheral blood. The V and J genes are TRBV25-1 and TRBJ2-4, with D maybe TRBD1 (6 bases). The CDR3 sequence is CVGQAKNIQYF. For the CDR3, the DNA is TGTGTCGGACAGGCCAAAAACATTCAGTACTTC.